These 6 T cell receptor beta chains came from one sample sequenced in a study of T cell repertoires in cytomegalovirus infection. Using its own MiXCR run on the reads, TCRdb lists one record per CDR3 protein. This table holds around 130,000 distinct CDR3 sequences, around 25% found once. Their antigens remain unidentified. The sample was PBMCs, sequenced either directly or after in vitro stimulation (not recorded which). The receptors here all came from a human donor in good health (CMV status not recorded). Some clones in this sample may be carry-over from other donors' samples.

This clonotype was seen more than once but under ten times. The V and J genes are TRBV19 and TRBJ1-1; D not resolved. CDR1 and CDR2 from the germline V gene are LNHDA and SQIVND (reference sequence). V lost 3 bases, J lost 2 bases, and 7 bases lay in between. The CDR3 has 13 amino acids. Written as DNA, the CDR3 is TGTGCCAGTAGTATCAAGAGAAACACTGAAGCTTTCTTT. Its translation: CASSIKRNTEAFF.

This clonotype showed up just a few times. This sequence joins TRBV6-6 and TRBJ2-7, with 8 bases aligning to TRBD1. CDR1 is MNHNY, CDR2 SVGAGI, per germline (reference sequence). There are 14 residues in the CDR3. V trimming: 2 bases; J trimming: 6 bases; junction bases outside the gene matches: 6. The CDR3 reads CASSYPTGGREQYF. The CDR3 DNA is TGTGCCAGCAGTTACCCAACAGGGGGTCGCGAGCAGTACTTC.

The chain is built from TRBV12-5 and TRBJ1-1, with a weak D call TRBD1 (5 bases). This CDR3 has 16 residues. V was pared by 0 bases and J by 1 base, with 12 bases between. Germline V gives CDR1 LGHNT, CDR2 FRNRAP. The CDR3 nucleotides read TGTGCTAGTGGTTTGGTACTCGGGGCAGAGAACACTGAAGCTTTCTTT. Translating it yields CASGLVLGAENTEAFF. Full variable domain (outside the CDR3, taken from reference TRBV12-5 and TRBJ1-1): DARVTQTPRHKVTEMGQEVTMRCQPILGHNTVFWYRQTMMQGLELLAYFRNRAPLDDSGMPKDRFSAEMPDATLATLKIQPSEPRDSAVYFCASGLVLGAENTEAFFGQGTRLTVV.

The chain couples TRBV12-3 or TRBV12-4 to TRBJ1-2, with D tentatively TRBD1 (6 bases). This CDR3 region has 14 residues. The V end was cut by 7 bases, the J end by 6 bases, with 18 bases between. DNA of the CDR3: TGTGCCAGCACAGAGGCCAGGGGTTGGGATGGCTACACCTTC. It encodes CASTEARGWDGYTF.

This clonotype was detected only a few times. V and J are TRBV7-9 and TRBJ2-1; 11 nucleotides line up with TRBD2. The CDR3 consists of 16 residues. V dropped 5 bases and J dropped 4; count of bases not matched to a gene: 7. CDR1 and CDR2 from the germline V gene are SEHNR and FQNEAQ (reference sequence). The CDR3 DNA sequence: TGTGCCAGCAGCCACCCCCTAGCGGGAGGATACAATGAGCAGTTCTTC. It specifies CASSHPLAGGYNEQFF.

In this sample, this clonotype turned up a few times. The chain links TRBV18 to TRBJ2-3; possible D gene TRBD1, 5 bases. Deletions cut 0 bases from V and 1 base from J, with 11 bases between. There are 16 residues in the CDR3. Per the germline V gene, CDR1 is KGHSH and CDR2 is LQKENI. CDR3 in DNA: TGTGCCAGCTCACCACCGGGGCCAATCCGCACAGATACGCAGTATTTT. Residues: CASSPPGPIRTDTQYF.